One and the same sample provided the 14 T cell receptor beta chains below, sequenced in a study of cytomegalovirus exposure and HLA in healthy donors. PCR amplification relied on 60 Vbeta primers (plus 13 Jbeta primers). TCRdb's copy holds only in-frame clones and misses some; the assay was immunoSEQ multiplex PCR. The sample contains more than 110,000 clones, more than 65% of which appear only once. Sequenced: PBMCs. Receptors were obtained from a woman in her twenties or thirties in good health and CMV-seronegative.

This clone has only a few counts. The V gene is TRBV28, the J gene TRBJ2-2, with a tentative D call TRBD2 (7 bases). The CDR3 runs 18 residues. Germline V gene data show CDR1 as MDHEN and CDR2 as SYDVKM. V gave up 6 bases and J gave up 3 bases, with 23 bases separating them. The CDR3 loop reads CASSPGGLMAGDTGELFF. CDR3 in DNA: TGTGCCAGCAGCCCTGGGGGCCTTATGGCGGGGGACACCGGGGAGCTGTTTTTT.

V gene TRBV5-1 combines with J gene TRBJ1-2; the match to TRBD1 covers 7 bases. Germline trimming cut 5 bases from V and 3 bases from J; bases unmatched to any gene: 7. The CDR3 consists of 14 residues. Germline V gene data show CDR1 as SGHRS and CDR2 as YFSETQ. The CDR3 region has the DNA TGCGCCAGCAGTATAGGGGGCGCGTACTATGGCTACACCTTC. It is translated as CASSIGGAYYGYTF.

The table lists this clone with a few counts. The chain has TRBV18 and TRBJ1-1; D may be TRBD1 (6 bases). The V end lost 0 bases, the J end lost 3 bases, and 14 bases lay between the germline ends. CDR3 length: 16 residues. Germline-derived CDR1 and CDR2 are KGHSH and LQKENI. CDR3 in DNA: TGTGCCAGCTCACCACCGGCAGCAGGGGCACACACTGAAGCTTTCTTT. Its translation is CASSPPAAGAHTEAFF.

In DNA form, the CDR3 reads TGTGCCAGCAGTTACACAGGGAATGGCTACACCTTC. Protein: CASSYTGNGYTF. The genes are TRBV6-5 and TRBJ1-2; D might be TRBD1 (6 bases). The germline CDR1 and CDR2 sequences are MNHEY and SVGAGI. This CDR3 contains 12 residues. The ends were cut back, 2 bases at V and 6 bases at J, with 7 bases in the middle.

The CDR3 is CASSLSNHEQYF. CDR3 sequence (DNA): TGTGCCAGCAGCCTTAGTAACCACGAGCAGTACTTC. The rearrangement uses TRBV14 and TRBJ2-5; D remains unclear. Judging by the DNA end, TRBJ2-7 fits better; the J call may be wrong. Germline CDR1 SGHDN, CDR2 FVKESK. This CDR3 comprises 12 residues.

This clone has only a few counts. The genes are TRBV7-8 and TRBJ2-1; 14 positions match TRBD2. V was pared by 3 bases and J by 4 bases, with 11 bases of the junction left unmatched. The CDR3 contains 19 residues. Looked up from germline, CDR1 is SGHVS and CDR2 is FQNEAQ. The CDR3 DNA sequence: TGTGCCAGCAGCTTGAGGACTAGCGGGAGGCCCTGTATGTACAATGAGCAGTTCTTC. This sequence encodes CASSLRTSGRPCMYNEQFF.

The CDR3 loop is CASSLGRTSGGEETQYF. CDR3 DNA sequence: TGTGCCAGCAGCTTAGGGAGGACTAGCGGGGGTGAGGAGACCCAGTACTTC. This sequence joins TRBV11-2 and TRBJ2-5; 13 bases map to TRBD2. CDR1 SGHAT and CDR2 FQNNGV come from the germline V gene. V trimming: 1 base; J trimming: 5 bases; junction bases outside the gene matches: 7. This CDR3 region has 17 residues.

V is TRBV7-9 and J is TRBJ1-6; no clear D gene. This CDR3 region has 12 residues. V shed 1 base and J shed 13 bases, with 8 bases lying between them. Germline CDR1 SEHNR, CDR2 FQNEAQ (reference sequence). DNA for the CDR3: TGTGCCAGCAGCTTAGGGCCGCCTCCCCTCCACTTT. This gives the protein CASSLGPPPLHF.

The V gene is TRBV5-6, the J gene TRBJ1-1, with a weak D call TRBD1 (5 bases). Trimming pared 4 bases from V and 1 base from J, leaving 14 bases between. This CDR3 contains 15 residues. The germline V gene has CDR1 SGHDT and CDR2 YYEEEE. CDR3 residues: CASSGWGRPNTEAFF. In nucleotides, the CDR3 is TGTGCCAGCAGCGGCTGGGGCAGACCGAACACTGAAGCTTTCTTT.

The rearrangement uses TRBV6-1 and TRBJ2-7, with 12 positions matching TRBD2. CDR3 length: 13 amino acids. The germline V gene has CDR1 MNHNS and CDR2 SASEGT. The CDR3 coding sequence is TGTGCCAGCAGCGTTTCTGGACTAGCGGGATCCTCCGTC. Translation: CASSVSGLAGSSV.

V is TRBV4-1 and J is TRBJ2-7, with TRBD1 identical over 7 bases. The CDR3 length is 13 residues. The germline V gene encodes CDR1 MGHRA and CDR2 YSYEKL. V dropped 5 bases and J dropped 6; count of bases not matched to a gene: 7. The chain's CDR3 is CASSYNSGGEQYV. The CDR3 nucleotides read TGCGCCAGCAGCTACAACTCAGGGGGCGAGCAGTACGTC.

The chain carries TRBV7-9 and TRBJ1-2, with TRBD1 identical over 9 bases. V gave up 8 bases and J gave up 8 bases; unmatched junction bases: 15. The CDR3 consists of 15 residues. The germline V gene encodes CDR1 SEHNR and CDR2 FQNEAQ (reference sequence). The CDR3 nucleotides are TGTGCCAGCGAGGCTTCGGGACAGGGTGCGCGAGGCTACACCTTC. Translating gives CASEASGQGARGYTF.

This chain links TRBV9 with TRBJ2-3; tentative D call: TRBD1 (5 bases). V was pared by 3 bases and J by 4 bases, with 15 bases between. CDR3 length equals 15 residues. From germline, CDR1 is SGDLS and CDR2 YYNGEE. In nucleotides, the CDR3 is TGTGCCAGCAGCGCCAGGGAATCGCGATCAGATACGCAGTATTTT. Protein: CASSARESRSDTQYF.

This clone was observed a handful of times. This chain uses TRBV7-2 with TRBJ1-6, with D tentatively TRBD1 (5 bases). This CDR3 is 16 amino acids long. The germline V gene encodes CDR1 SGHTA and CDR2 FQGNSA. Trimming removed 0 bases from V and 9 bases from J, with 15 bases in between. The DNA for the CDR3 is TGTGCCAGCAGCTTAGCGGGACCGGGGGTGGGTTCACCCCTCCACTTT. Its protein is CASSLAGPGVGSPLHF.